These 12 T cell receptor beta chains share one sample of origin, sequenced in a study of blood T cell repertoires in COVID-19. TCRdb's copy holds only in-frame clones and misses some; the assay was immunoSEQ multiplex PCR. The table shows tens of thousands of clones, with approximately 86% occurring only once. The sample was peripheral blood. These receptors all stem from an elderly woman with acute or convalescent COVID-19.

This sequence joins TRBV5-1 and TRBJ2-5, with 7 bases lining up with TRBD1. The CDR3 extends over 13 amino acids. CDR1 and CDR2 (germline): SGHRS, YFSETQ. Germline trimming cut 3 bases from V and 1 base from J; bases unmatched to any gene: 0. The CDR3, as DNA: TGCGCCAGCAGCTGGGACAGCCAAGAGACCCAGTACTTC. Its translation is CASSWDSQETQYF.

The chain combines TRBV14 with TRBJ1-2; TRBD1 matches 9 bases. Germline V gene lookup returns CDR1 SGHDN and CDR2 FVKESK. The CDR3 has 16 residues. V dropped 5 bases and J dropped 4; count of bases not matched to a gene: 11. The CDR3 DNA is TGTGCCAGCAGCGCCCGTCTCGGGACAGGGACCTATGGCTACACCTTC. Its translation: CASSARLGTGTYGYTF.

V and J are TRBV7-9 and TRBJ2-5, with D unclear. CDR3 length: 11 amino acids. The germline CDR1 and CDR2 sequences are SEHNR and FQNEAQ (reference sequence). The germline V and J ends were trimmed by 7 bases and 3 bases, with 6 bases remaining between them. The CDR3 DNA follows: TGTGCCAGCATCACTAAAGAGACCCAGTACTTC. This gives the protein CASITKETQYF.

The CDR3 here is CASSPPYGTDTQYF. For the CDR3, the DNA is TGCGCCAGCAGCCCCCCGTATGGCACAGATACGCAGTATTTT. The chain uses TRBV5-1 and TRBJ2-3; no firm D call. V was shortened by 4 bases and J by 1 base, with 10 bases between the two germline ends. Per germline, CDR1 SGHRS and CDR2 YFSETQ. There are 14 residues in the CDR3.

The V gene is TRBV11-2, the J gene TRBJ2-3; weak D call: TRBD1 (5 bases). Trimming removed 8 bases from V and 3 bases from J, with 9 bases in between. Germline V lookup: CDR1 SGHAT, CDR2 FQNNGV. CDR3 length equals 12 residues. CDR3 sequence reads: CASRGATDTQYF. Here the CDR3 DNA reads TGTGCCAGCCGTGGGGCAACAGATACGCAGTATTTT.

A remark on this clone: This specimen includes other DNA sequences encoding the same CDR3. The chain employs TRBV10-3 and TRBJ2-3; TRBD2 aligns across 10 bases. Germline CDR1 is ENHRY and CDR2 is SYGVKD. The CDR3 has 13 amino acids. With V trimmed by 5 bases and J by 5 bases, 1 base remained unmatched. The CDR3 spells CAISRTSGDTQYF. DNA for the CDR3: TGTGCCATCAGTCGGACTAGCGGAGATACGCAGTATTTT.

This rearrangement joins TRBV19 to TRBJ2-3; 10 bases are shared with TRBD1. V gave up 4 bases and J gave up 8 bases; unmatched junction bases: 3. The germline V gene encodes CDR1 LNHDA and CDR2 SQIVND (reference sequence). The CDR3 is 13 residues long. Here the CDR3 reads CASSNGQGVTQYF. In nucleotides, the CDR3 is TGTGCCAGTAGTAACGGACAGGGGGTTACGCAGTATTTT.

The chain combines TRBV5-1 with TRBJ2-1, with 10 bases identical to TRBD2. The CDR3 covers 18 residues. The V gene's germline CDR1 is SGHRS and CDR2 YFSETQ. V gave up 4 bases and J gave up 4 bases; unmatched junction bases: 14. The CDR3 region has the DNA TGCGCCAGCAGCCGGACCCACGTTGGAGCGGGAGGGTACAATGAGCAGTTCTTC. Its translation: CASSRTHVGAGGYNEQFF.

The rearrangement joins TRBV7-2 to TRBJ2-3; TRBD2 matches 11 bases. Germline V gives CDR1 SGHTA, CDR2 FQGNSA. J gave up 6 bases and V 5 bases, and 4 bases lay outside the gene matches. The CDR3 is 14 residues long. The CDR3 protein is CASSLLAGEDTQYF. The DNA for the CDR3 is TGTGCCAGCAGCCTACTAGCGGGAGAGGATACGCAGTATTTT. Full variable domain (missing parts from reference TRBV7-2 and TRBJ2-3): GAGVSQSPSNKVTEKGKDVELRCDPISGHTALYWYRQSLGQGLEFLIYFQGNSAPDKSGLPSDRFSAERTGGSVSTLTIQRTQQEDSAVYLCASSLLAGEDTQYFGPGTRLTVL.

The genes are TRBV7-9 and TRBJ1-5; no reliable D call. V was clipped by 0 bases and J by 5 bases, with 8 bases between them. The germline CDR1 and CDR2 sequences are SEHNR and FQNEAQ (reference sequence). CDR3 length: 14 residues. CDR3 nucleotide sequence: TGTGCCAGCAGCTTAGCGACTGATCATCAGCCCCAGCATTTT. Its protein is CASSLATDHQPQHF.

This chain links TRBV5-1 with TRBJ2-4; 7 nucleotides agree with TRBD1. CDR1 and CDR2 from the germline V gene are SGHRS and YFSETQ. The length of the CDR3 is 14 residues. J lost 6 bases, V lost 4 bases, and 7 bases had no gene match. The CDR3 reads CASSPDRAVNIQYF. The CDR3 DNA sequence: TGCGCCAGCAGCCCAGACAGGGCCGTAAACATTCAGTACTTC.

Details on this clone: Other DNA sequences in the same sample also yield this CDR3. This chain joins TRBV7-9 and TRBJ2-7; D uncertain. Trimming cost V 1 base and J 4 bases, with 5 bases left between them. Germline CDR1 SEHNR, CDR2 FQNEAQ (reference sequence). There are 12 residues in the CDR3. The CDR3, as DNA: TGTGCCAGCAGCTTAGTGCAGTACGAGCAGTACTTC. As protein: CASSLVQYEQYF.